Detailed here is one T cell receptor (beta chain). In the source study's methods: Amplification of reference gene primers was used by the study to estimate nucleated cell counts. The method was immunoSEQ multiplex PCR; TCRdb's version includes in-frame clones alone and lacks a portion of them. Clone size and the V and J calls come from that table; the DNA yielded D and trimming. The sample comprises 180,000 or so clones, about 89% of which are singletons, and around 2.6% rests with the top ten. The entry originates in a study of blood T cell repertoires in COVID-19. About the research overall: Samples representing acute and convalescent COVID-19 were sourced from the United States, Italy and Spain. PBMCs, B-cell-depleted T cells, or T cells provided the cDNA or gDNA that made up the material.

V was clipped by 3 bases and J by 0 bases, with 9 bases between them. Germline CDR1 reads LGHDT; CDR2 reads YNNKEL (reference sequence). The length of the CDR3 is 15 residues. The rearrangement joins TRBV3-1 (or the pseudogene TRBV3-2) to TRBJ1-3; no clear D gene. This sequence was found in a man aged 40-49 years with active or convalescent COVID-19. Sequencing was performed on peripheral blood. The CDR3 DNA is TGTGCCAGCAGCCAGGAGGGAAGCTCTGGAAACACCATATATTTT. Protein: CASSQEGSSGNTIYF.